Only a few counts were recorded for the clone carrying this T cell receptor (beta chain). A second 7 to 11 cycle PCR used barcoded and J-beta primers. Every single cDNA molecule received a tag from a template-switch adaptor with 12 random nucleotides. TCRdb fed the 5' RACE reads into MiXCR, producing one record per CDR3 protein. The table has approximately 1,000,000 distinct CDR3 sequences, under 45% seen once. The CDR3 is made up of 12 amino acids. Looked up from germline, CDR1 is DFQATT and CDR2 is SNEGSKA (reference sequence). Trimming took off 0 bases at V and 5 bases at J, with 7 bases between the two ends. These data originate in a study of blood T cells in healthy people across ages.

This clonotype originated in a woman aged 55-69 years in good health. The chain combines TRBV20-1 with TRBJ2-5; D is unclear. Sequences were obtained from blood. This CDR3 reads CSAREGSETQYF. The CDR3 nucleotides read TGCAGTGCTAGAGAAGGGTCGGAGACCCAGTACTTC.